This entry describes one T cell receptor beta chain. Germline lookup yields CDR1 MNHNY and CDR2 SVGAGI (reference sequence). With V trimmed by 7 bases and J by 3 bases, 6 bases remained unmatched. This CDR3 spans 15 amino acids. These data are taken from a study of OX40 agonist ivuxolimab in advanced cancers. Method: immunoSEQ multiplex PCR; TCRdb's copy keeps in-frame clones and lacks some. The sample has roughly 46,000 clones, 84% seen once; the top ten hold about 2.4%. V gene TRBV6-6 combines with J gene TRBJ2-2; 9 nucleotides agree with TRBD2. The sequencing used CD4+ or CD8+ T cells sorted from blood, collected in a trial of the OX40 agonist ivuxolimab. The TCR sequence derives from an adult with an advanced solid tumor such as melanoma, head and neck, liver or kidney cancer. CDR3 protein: CASTRLADHTGELFF. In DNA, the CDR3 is TGTGCCAGCACCCGACTAGCGGACCACACCGGGGAGCTGTTTTTT.